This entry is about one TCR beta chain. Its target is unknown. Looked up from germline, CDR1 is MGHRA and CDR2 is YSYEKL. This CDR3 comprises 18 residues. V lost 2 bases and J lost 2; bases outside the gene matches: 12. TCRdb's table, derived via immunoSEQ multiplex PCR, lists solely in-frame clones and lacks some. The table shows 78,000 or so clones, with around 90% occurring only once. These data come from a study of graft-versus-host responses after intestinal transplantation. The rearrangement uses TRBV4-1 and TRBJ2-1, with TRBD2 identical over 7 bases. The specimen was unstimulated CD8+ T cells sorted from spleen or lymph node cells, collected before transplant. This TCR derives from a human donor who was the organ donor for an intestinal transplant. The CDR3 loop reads CASSQPFAGRGAYNEQFF. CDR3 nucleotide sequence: TGCGCCAGCAGCCAACCCTTCGCTGGCCGGGGGGCCTACAATGAGCAGTTCTTC.